This is a list of T cell receptor beta chains from one sample in a study of cytomegalovirus exposure and HLA in healthy donors. Data came from immunoSEQ multiplex PCR; TCRdb stores just in-frame clones and leaves some out. The sample lists under 200,000 clones, 75% to 90% occurring once. Input material: PBMCs. The receptor source for this set is a male donor in good health and CMV-seropositive. The CDR3 runs from the conserved cysteine through the conserved F or W. The D gene is left open where the match is weak. The size of a clone is reported for some rows only, either as once, few or many, or as a class for expanded clones.

clone size	D gene	V gene	J gene	CDR3 protein	CDR3 DNA
.	.	TRBV27	TRBJ1-1	CASSYGLRTEAFF	TGTGCCAGCAGTTACGGTCTGAGAACTGAAGCTTTCTTT
.	.	TRBV19	TRBJ2-3	CASSGRIPSDTQYF	TGTGCCAGTAGCGGGAGAATCCCCTCAGATACGCAGTATTTT
few	TRBD2	TRBV28	TRBJ2-7	CASSLEIAGVEQYF	TGTGCCAGCAGTTTGGAGATAGCGGGAGTGGAGCAGTACTTC
.	.	TRBV28	TRBJ2-7	CASSFRDSSYEQYF	TGTGCCAGCAGCTTCCGGGACTCCTCCTACGAGCAGTACTTC
.	.	TRBV19	TRBJ1-2	CASRPPQAFYGYTF	TGTGCCAGTAGGCCTCCACAAGCGTTCTATGGCTACACCTTC
.	TRBD1	TRBV18	TRBJ2-7	CASSPPGTGLSEQYF	TGTGCCAGCTCACCGCCCGGGACAGGGCTAAGCGAGCAGTACTTC
.	.	TRBV5-8	TRBJ2-1	CVSSLRRGWVNEQFF	TGTGTCAGCAGCCTACGAAGGGGATGGGTCAATGAGCAGTTCTTC
.	.	TRBV19	TRBJ2-7	CASSITTQYEQYF	TGTGCCAGTAGTATCACTACTCAGTACGAGCAGTACTTC
.	.	TRBV28	TRBJ2-7	CASSSPGPSYEQYF	TGTGCCAGCAGTTCCCCAGGGCCTTCCTACGAGCAGTACTTC
.	TRBD2	TRBV7-9	TRBJ2-1	CASSLAAAGGYNEQFF	TGTGCCAGCAGCTTAGCCGCCGCGGGAGGTTACAATGAGCAGTTCTTC
.	.	TRBV5-1	TRBJ1-1	CASSLGPGRVAFF	TGCGCCAGCAGCTTGGGCCCAGGGAGGGTTGCTTTCTTT
.	TRBD1	TRBV11-2	TRBJ2-7	CASSLGDRTKQYF	TGTGCCAGCAGCTTAGGGGACAGAACGAAGCAGTACTTC
.	.	TRBV21-1	TRBJ1-4	CASSKARTGGTAATNEKLFF	TGTGCCAGCAGCAAAGCCCGGACAGGGGGGACGGCTGCAACTAATGAAAAACTGTTTTTT
.	TRBD2	TRBV4-2	TRBJ2-1	CASSRETYNEQFF	TGTGCCAGCTCGCGGGAGACCTACAATGAGCAGTTCTTC
.	TRBD1	TRBV7-2	TRBJ1-3	CASSLGLTGGGNTIYF	TGTGCCAGCAGCTTAGGGTTGACAGGGGGCGGAAACACCATATATTTT
few	.	TRBV18	TRBJ2-5	CASSQDIQETQYF	TGTGCCAGCTCCCAAGACATCCAAGAGACCCAGTACTTC
.	TRBD2	TRBV5-5	TRBJ2-3	CASSLRQGSSGTPNTQYF	TGTGCCAGCAGCTTGAGGCAGGGGAGTAGCGGGACACCGAATACGCAGTATTTT
.	TRBD2	TRBV10-3	TRBJ2-5	CAISRNLGGKETQYF	TGTGCCATCAGTCGGAACTTGGGGGGGAAAGAGACCCAGTACTTC
.	.	TRBV4-1	TRBJ2-3	CASSPGTPPPDTQYF	TGCGCCAGCAGCCCAGGGACTCCTCCGCCTGATACGCAGTATTTT
.	.	TRBV30	TRBJ2-1	CACIAEGSYNEQFF	TGTGCCTGTATAGCGGAGGGCTCCTACAATGAGCAGTTCTTC
few	TRBD2	TRBV18	TRBJ2-1	CASSPVTLAGHNEQFF	TGTGCCAGCTCACCAGTTACACTAGCGGGTCACAATGAGCAGTTCTTC
.	.	TRBV2	TRBJ2-1	CASRYTGYNEQFF	TGTGCCAGCAGGTATACAGGTTACAATGAGCAGTTCTTC
once	TRBD1	TRBV6-1	TRBJ2-3	CASSVLQGFDADTQYF	TGTGCCAGCAGTGTACTACAGGGGTTCGATGCAGATACGCAGTATTTT
few	.	TRBV5-1	TRBJ1-2	CASSLLSPNYGYTF	TGCGCCAGCAGCTTACTGTCACCCAACTATGGCTACACCTTC
.	.	TRBV5-1	TRBJ2-5	CASSLRGSREETQYF	TGCGCCAGCAGCTTGAGAGGATCCAGGGAAGAGACCCAGTACTTC
.	.	TRBV14	TRBJ2-7	CASSQMGLSYEQYF	TGTGCCAGCAGCCAAATGGGACTCTCCTACGAGCAGTACTTC
.	.	TRBV15	TRBJ1-3	CATSRDWQGMSGNTIYF	TGTGCCACCAGCAGAGATTGGCAGGGTATGAGTGGAAACACCATATATTTT
.	.	TRBV4-2	TRBJ2-7	CASSRSDTSNYEQYF	TGTGCCAGCAGCAGATCGGACACGTCAAACTACGAGCAGTACTTC
.	.	TRBV12-5	TRBJ1-2	CASGFRAGYGYTF	TGTGCTAGTGGTTTCAGGGCAGGCTATGGCTACACCTTC
.	.	TRBV19	TRBJ1-1	CASRPGVMVETEAFF	TGTGCCAGTCGGCCGGGAGTCATGGTCGAAACTGAAGCTTTCTTT
.	.	TRBV6-4	TRBJ2-2	CASSDSQATDTGELFF	TGTGCCAGCAGTGACTCGCAGGCCACGGACACCGGGGAGCTGTTTTTT
.	.	TRBV4-3	TRBJ1-3	CASSQEPGAAGNTIYF	TGCGCCAGCAGCCAAGAACCAGGGGCGGCTGGAAACACCATATATTTT
.	TRBD2	TRBV10-3	TRBJ2-4	CAISELAGTKNIQYF	TGTGCCATCAGTGAACTAGCGGGGACCAAAAACATTCAGTACTTC
.	.	TRBV6-5	TRBJ2-5	CASSHPNMYQYF	TGTGCCAGCAGCCACCCCAACATGTACCAGTACTTC
.	TRBD2	TRBV7-2	TRBJ2-1	CASSLGAGGSDEQFF	TGTGCCAGCAGCTTAGGAGCGGGAGGGAGCGATGAGCAGTTCTTC
.	TRBD2	TRBV13	TRBJ2-7	CASSTASGWYEQYF	TGTGCCAGCAGCACGGCTAGCGGGTGGTACGAGCAGTACTTC
.	.	TRBV4-2	TRBJ2-2	CASSQDGGTTTGELFF	TGTGCCAGCAGCCAAGATGGAGGGACGACCACCGGGGAGCTGTTTTTT
.	.	TRBV28	TRBJ2-7	CASSPYDSAYEQYF	TGTGCCAGCAGTCCCTACGACAGTGCCTACGAGCAGTACTTC
few	TRBD2	TRBV9	TRBJ2-7	CASSVEGTSAAYEQYF	TGTGCCAGCAGCGTAGAGGGGACTAGCGCGGCCTACGAGCAGTACTTC
.	.	TRBV6-4	TRBJ2-2	CASRNFITGELFF	TGTGCCAGCAGAAACTTTATCACCGGGGAGCTGTTTTTT
once	.	TRBV6-6	TRBJ1-1	CASSYVGAVTEAFF	TGTGCCAGCAGTTACGTGGGGGCGGTCACTGAAGCTTTCTTT
.	.	TRBV23-1	TRBJ2-7	CASSQSVRSTVKYF	TGCGCCAGCAGTCAATCGGTGAGGTCCACCGTTAAGTACTTC
.	.	TRBV6-5	TRBJ2-6	CASSTWPGANVLTF	TGTGCCAGCAGTACCTGGCCCGGGGCCAACGTCCTGACTTTC
.	TRBD1	TRBV5-8	TRBJ1-1	CASSLGDRNTEAFF	TGTGCCAGCAGCTTGGGGGACAGAAACACTGAAGCTTTCTTT
.	TRBD2	TRBV7-9	TRBJ2-3	CSSSTSVQNLAHTQYF	TGTTCCAGCAGCACTAGCGTTCAAAACCTGGCTCATACGCAGTATTTT
.	TRBD1	TRBV7-9	TRBJ1-1	CASSSTGAEAFF	TGTGCCAGCAGCTCGACAGGGGCTGAAGCTTTCTTT
few	TRBD2	TRBV11-2	TRBJ2-7	CASSLSGRPLEQYF	TGTGCCAGCAGTCTTAGCGGGAGACCGCTCGAGCAGTACTTC
once	.	TRBV19	TRBJ2-2	CASRGGQGNTGELFF	TGTGCCAGTAGAGGTGGGCAGGGGAACACCGGGGAGCTGTTTTTT
.	TRBD1	TRBV29-1	TRBJ2-7	CSVEEGQGYEQYF	TGCAGCGTTGAAGAGGGACAGGGCTACGAGCAGTACTTC
.	.	TRBV28	TRBJ2-5	CASRASVTRETQYF	TGTGCCAGCAGGGCTAGCGTTACGAGGGAGACCCAGTACTTC